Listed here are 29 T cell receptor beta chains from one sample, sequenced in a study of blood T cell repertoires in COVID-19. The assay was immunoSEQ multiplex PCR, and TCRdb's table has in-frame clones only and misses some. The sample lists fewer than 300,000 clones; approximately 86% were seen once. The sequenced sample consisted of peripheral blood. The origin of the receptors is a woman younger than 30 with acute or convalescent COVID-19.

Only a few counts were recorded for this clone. As DNA, the CDR3 is TGCGCCAGCAGCACAGGGGCCGAGCAGTACTTC. Amino acids: CASSTGAEQYF. The chain is built from TRBV5-1 and TRBJ2-7; the match to TRBD1 covers 7 bases. V lost 4 bases to trimming and J lost 6 bases; unmatched junction nucleotides: 1. The CDR3 has 11 amino acids. In germline, CDR1 is SGHRS, CDR2 YFSETQ.

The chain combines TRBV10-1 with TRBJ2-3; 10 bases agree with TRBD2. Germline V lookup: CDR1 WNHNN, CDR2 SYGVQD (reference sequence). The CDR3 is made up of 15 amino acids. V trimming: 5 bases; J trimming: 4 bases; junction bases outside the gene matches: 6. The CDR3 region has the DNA TGCGCCAGCAGTCGGACTAGCGGAGGGGCAGATACGCAGTATTTT. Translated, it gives CASSRTSGGADTQYF.

In DNA form, the CDR3 reads TGTGCCAGCAGTTACTCGATAACGGGAGGGCGACAAGAGACCCAGTACTTC. This translates into CASSYSITGGRQETQYF. The chain uses TRBV6-2 or TRBV6-3 and TRBJ2-5; TRBD2 agrees at 8 bases. This CDR3 region has 17 residues. The V segment lost 0 bases and the J segment 2 bases; nucleotides outside the gene matches: 8. The germline CDR1 and CDR2 sequences are MNHEY and SVGEGT.

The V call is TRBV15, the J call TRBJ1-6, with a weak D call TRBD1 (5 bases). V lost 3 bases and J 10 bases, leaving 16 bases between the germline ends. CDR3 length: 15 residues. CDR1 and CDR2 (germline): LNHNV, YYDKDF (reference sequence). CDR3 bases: TGTGCCACCAGCAGGAGTAGGCAGGGTTGGTCACCCCTCCACTTT. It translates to CATSRSRQGWSPLHF.

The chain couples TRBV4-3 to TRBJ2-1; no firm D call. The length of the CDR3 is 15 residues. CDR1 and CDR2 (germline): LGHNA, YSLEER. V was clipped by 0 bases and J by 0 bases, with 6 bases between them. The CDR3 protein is CASSQDSSSYNEQFF. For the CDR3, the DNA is TGCGCCAGCAGCCAAGATTCGAGCTCCTACAATGAGCAGTTCTTC.

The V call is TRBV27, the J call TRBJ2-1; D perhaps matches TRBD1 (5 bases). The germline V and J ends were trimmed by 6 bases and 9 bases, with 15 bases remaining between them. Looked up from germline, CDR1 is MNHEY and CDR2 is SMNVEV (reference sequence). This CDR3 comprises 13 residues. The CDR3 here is CASSPLSRGEQFF. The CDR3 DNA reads TGTGCCAGCAGCCCCCTCAGTAGGGGTGAGCAGTTCTTC.

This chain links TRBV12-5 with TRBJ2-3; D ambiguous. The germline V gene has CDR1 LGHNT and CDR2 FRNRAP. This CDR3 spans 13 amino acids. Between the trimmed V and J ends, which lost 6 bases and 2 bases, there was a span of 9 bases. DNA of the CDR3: TGTGCTAGTGGCCCCTCTAACACAGATACGCAGTATTTT. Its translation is CASGPSNTDTQYF.

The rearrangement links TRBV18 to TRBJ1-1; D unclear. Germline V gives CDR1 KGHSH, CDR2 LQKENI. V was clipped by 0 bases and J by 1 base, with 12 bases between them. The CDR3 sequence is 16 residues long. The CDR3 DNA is TGTGCCAGCTCACCACCCGGGGTTGCTTCGAACACTGAAGCTTTCTTT. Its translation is CASSPPGVASNTEAFF.

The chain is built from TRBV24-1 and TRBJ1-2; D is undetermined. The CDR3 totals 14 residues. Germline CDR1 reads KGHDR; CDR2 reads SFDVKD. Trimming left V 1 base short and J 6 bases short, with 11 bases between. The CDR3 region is CATSDLSSGNGYTF. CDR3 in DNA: TGTGCCACCAGTGATTTATCGTCGGGGAATGGCTACACCTTC.

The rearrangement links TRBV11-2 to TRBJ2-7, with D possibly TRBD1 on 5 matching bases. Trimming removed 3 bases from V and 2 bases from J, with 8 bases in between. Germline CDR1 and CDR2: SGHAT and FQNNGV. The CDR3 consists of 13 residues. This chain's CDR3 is CASSFDSAYEQYF. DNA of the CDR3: TGTGCCAGCAGCTTCGACAGCGCCTACGAGCAGTACTTC.

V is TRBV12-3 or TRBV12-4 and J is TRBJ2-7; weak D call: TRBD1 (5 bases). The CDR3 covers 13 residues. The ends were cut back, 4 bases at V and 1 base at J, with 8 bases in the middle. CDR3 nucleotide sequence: TGTGCCAGCAGTTACGACAGTTCCTACGAGCAGTACTTC. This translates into CASSYDSSYEQYF.

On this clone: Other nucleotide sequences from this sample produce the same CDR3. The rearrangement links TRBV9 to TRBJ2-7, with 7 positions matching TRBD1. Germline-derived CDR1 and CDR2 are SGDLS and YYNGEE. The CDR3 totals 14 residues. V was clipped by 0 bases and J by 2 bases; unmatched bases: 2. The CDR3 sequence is CASSVGTGAYEQYF. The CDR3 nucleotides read TGTGCCAGCAGCGTAGGGACAGGCGCCTACGAGCAGTACTTC.

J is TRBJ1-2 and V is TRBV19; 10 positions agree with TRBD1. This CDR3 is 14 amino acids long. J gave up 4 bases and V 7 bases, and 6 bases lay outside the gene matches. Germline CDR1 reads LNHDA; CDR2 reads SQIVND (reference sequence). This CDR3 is CASKRDRGVYGYTF. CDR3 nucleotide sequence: TGTGCCAGTAAACGGGACAGGGGAGTCTATGGCTACACCTTC.

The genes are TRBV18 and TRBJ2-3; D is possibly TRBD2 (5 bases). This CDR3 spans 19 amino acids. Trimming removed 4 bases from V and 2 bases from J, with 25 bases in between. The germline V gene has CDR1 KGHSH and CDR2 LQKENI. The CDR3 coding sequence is TGTGCCAGCTCACGTCAAGGTGTTTCTAGCCGAGGGAACACAGATACGCAGTATTTT. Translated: CASSRQGVSSRGNTDTQYF. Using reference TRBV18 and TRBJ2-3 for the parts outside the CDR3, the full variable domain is NAGVMQNPRHLVRRRGQEARLRCSPMKGHSHVYWYRQLPEEGLKFMVYLQKENIIDESGMPKERFSAEFPKEGPSILRIQQVVRGDSAAYFCASSRQGVSSRGNTDTQYFGPGTRLTVL.

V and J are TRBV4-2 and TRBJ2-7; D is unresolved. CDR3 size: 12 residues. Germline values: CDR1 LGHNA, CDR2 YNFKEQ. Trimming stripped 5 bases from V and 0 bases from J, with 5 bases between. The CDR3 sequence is CASSSSSYEQYF. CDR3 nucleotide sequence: TGTGCCAGCAGCTCGAGCTCCTACGAGCAGTACTTC.

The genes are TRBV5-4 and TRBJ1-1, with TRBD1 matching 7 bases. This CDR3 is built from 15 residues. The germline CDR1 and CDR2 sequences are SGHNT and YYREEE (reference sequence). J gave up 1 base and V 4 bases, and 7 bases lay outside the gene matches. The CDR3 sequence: CASSPPGGGNTEAFF. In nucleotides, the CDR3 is TGTGCCAGCAGCCCCCCAGGGGGAGGGAACACTGAAGCTTTCTTT.

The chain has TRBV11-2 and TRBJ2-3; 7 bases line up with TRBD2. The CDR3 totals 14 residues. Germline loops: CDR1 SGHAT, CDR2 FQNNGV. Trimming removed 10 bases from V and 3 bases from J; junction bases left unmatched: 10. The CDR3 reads CATGGGGMTDTQYF. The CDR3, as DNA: TGTGCCACCGGCGGGGGAGGCATGACAGATACGCAGTATTTT.

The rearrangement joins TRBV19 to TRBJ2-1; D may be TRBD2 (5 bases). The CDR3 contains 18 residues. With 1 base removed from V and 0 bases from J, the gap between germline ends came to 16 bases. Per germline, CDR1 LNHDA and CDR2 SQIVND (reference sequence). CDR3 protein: CASSIGARRRSSYNEQFF. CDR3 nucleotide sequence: TGTGCCAGTAGTATAGGGGCTAGGAGGCGCAGCTCCTACAATGAGCAGTTCTTC.

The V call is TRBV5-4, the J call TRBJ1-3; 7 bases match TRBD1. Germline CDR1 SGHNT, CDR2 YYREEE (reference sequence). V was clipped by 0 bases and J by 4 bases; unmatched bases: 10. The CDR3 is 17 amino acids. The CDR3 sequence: CASSLGGPTGAGNTIYF. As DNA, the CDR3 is TGTGCCAGCAGCTTGGGTGGCCCTACAGGGGCCGGAAACACCATATATTTT.

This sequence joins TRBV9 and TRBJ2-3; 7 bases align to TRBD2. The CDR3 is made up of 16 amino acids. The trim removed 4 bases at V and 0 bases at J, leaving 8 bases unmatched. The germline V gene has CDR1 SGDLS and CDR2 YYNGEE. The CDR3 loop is CASSSQGGSSTDTQYF. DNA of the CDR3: TGTGCCAGCAGCTCCCAGGGCGGGAGTAGCACAGATACGCAGTATTTT.

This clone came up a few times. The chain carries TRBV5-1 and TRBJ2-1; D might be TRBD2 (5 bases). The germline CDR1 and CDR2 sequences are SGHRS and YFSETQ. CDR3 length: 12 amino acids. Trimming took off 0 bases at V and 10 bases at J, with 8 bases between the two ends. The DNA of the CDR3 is TGCGCCAGCAGCTTGGGCGGGTGGGAGCAGTTCTTC. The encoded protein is CASSLGGWEQFF.

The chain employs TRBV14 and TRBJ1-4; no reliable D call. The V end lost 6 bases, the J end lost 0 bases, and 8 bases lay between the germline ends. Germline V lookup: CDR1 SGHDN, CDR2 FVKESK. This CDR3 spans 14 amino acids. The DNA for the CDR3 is TGTGCCAGCAGTCTAGATGCAACTAATGAAAAACTGTTTTTT. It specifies CASSLDATNEKLFF.

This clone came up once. CDR3 DNA sequence: TGTGCCAGCAGCTCGAACGGGGGGAATAATGAAAAACTGTTTTTT. Translated, it gives CASSSNGGNNEKLFF. The chain joins TRBV7-2 to TRBJ1-4; D is perhaps TRBD1 (5 bases). The germline V gene encodes CDR1 SGHTA and CDR2 FQGNSA. The CDR3 is 15 amino acids. Trimming pared 4 bases from V and 4 bases from J, leaving 13 bases between.

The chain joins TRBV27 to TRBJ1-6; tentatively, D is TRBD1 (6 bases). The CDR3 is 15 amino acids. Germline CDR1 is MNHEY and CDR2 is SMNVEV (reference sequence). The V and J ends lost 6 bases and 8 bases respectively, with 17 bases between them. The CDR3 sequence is CASSLGQGRDSPLHF. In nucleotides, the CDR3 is TGTGCCAGCAGCCTAGGGCAGGGGCGGGATTCACCCCTCCACTTT.

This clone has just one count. The CDR3 loop reads CASSGTSALVYRTDTQYF. In DNA, the CDR3 is TGTGCCAGCAGCGGGACTAGCGCTTTGGTATATCGCACAGATACGCAGTATTTT. The chain is built from TRBV2 and TRBJ2-3, with 10 bases that match TRBD2. There are 18 residues in the CDR3. Per the germline V gene, CDR1 is SNHLY and CDR2 is FYNNEI. The V segment lost 6 bases and the J segment 1 base; nucleotides outside the gene matches: 13.

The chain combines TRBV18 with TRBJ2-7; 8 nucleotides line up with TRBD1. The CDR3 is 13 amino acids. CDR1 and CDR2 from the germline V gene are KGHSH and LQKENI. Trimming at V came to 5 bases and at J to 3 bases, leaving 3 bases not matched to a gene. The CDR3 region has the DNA TGTGCCAGCTCAGATGGACAGGGCTACGAGCAGTACTTC. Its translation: CASSDGQGYEQYF.

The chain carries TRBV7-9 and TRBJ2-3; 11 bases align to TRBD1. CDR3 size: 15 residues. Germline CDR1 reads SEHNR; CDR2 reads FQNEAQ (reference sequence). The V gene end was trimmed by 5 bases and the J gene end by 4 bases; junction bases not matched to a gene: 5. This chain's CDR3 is CASSLWTGGPDTQYF. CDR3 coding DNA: TGTGCCAGCAGCCTATGGACAGGGGGCCCAGATACGCAGTATTTT.

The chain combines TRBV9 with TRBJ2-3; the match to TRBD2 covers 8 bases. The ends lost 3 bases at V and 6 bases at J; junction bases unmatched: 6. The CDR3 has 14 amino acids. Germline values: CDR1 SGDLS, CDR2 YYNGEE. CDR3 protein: CASSAGGPSDTQYF. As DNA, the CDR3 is TGTGCCAGCAGCGCGGGAGGGCCCTCCGATACGCAGTATTTT.

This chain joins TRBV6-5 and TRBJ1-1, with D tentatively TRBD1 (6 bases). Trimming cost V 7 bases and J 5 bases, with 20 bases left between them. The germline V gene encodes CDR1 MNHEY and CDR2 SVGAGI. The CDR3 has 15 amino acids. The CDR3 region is CASNPHRAGPTEAFF. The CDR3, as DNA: TGTGCCAGCAATCCACACAGGGCGGGTCCGACTGAAGCTTTCTTT.